The clone carrying this TCR beta chain was picked up a small number of times. Its specificity is not known. The data belong to a study of response to subunit inactivated influenza vaccine. This CDR3 is 13 amino acids long. Germline V lookup: CDR1 MNHEY, CDR2 SVGEGT. Deletions cut 5 bases from V and 11 bases from J, with 18 bases between. Regarding the study as a whole: The authors suggested that every seasonal influenza vaccination recruits few new T cells.

TCRdb processed the RT-PCR reads anew with MiXCR; each CDR3 protein has one entry. The table includes approximately 680,000 distinct CDR3 sequences, 15% to 18% detected once. The sequence was obtained from a man aged 45 to 65 who received an inactivated influenza vaccine. The chain is built from TRBV6-2 or TRBV6-3 and TRBJ1-1; tentative D call: TRBD1 (5 bases). The sequencing here drew on PBMCs from blood, taken about 11 days after vaccination. CDR3 protein: CASSLGDLFKAFF. The CDR3 DNA reads TGTGCCAGCAGTCTTGGGGACCTCTTTAAGGCTTTCTTT.